Sequencing of this T cell receptor beta chain was carried out in a study of OX40 agonist ivuxolimab in advanced cancers. About the research overall: It was permissible to have had prior anti-PD-1, anti-PD-L1 or anti-CTLA-4 therapy, and about 40% had some.

Trimming cost V 7 bases and J 4 bases, with 23 bases left between them. The CDR3 covers 16 residues. Germline CDR1 and CDR2: SQVTM and ANQGSEA. Only in-frame clones appear in the TCRdb table, and some are missing; sequencing was by immunoSEQ multiplex PCR. Of 15,000 to 20,000 clones listed, approximately 80% were seen once; the top ten hold 20% to 30%. This chain uses TRBV29-1 with TRBJ1-5; the D gene is possibly TRBD1 (5 bases). Here the sequenced sample was CD4+ or CD8+ T cells sorted from blood, taken in a trial of the OX40 agonist ivuxolimab. The TCR sequence derives from an adult with an advanced solid tumor such as melanoma, head and neck, liver or kidney cancer. The DNA for the CDR3 is TGCAGCGGGCCAGGGATTGAAGTATCGTTGAATCAGCCCCAGCATTTT. Protein: CSGPGIEVSLNQPQHF.